This TCR beta chain was recorded in a study of blood T cell repertoires in COVID-19. At the level of the study: Italy, Spain and the United States were the sources of the convalescent and acute COVID-19 samples. PBMCs, B-cell-depleted T cells, or T cells provided the cDNA or gDNA that made up the material.

The CDR3 runs to 15 residues. Germline V lookup: CDR1 SGHNT, CDR2 YYREEE (reference sequence). Losses at the gene ends were 0 bases for V and 1 base for J; bases not matched to a gene: 0. As processed by the authors: Amplification with reference gene primers provided the estimates of nucleated cell counts. Repertoires were generated with immunoSEQ multiplex PCR, while TCRdb's copy carries only in-frame clones and drops some. The V and J calls and clone size were taken over from that table, and D and trimming were inferred from the DNA. The sample has around 190,000 clones, approximately 90% seen once.

Source material: peripheral blood. The TCR was taken from a man aged 18-30 years who had recovered from COVID-19. The chain links TRBV5-4 to TRBJ2-5, with 10 bases matching TRBD2. The CDR3 is CASSLVAGGQETQYF. In nucleotides, the CDR3 is TGTGCCAGCAGCTTGGTAGCGGGAGGCCAAGAGACCCAGTACTTC.